The sequence of this T cell receptor (beta chain) was determined in a study of CD8 T cells in ankylosing spondylitis. MiXCR, applied by TCRdb to the 5' RACE reads, yields one record per CDR3 protein. The table lists around 250,000 distinct CDR3 sequences, around a tenth of them singletons. Details on this clonotype: Its antigen is not identified. One junction end does not reproduce the germline sequence, and a read error may be involved.

The CDR3 runs 13 residues. Germline lookup yields CDR1 SGHRS and CDR2 YFSETQ. Whole-study results and caveats: Reportedly, matched ankylosing spondylitis synovial fluid was significantly enriched for disease-linked clones. Within ankylosing spondylitis blood, a TCR beta motif made up of under 10 highly homologous variants appeared to be characteristic.

The rearrangement uses TRBV5-1 and TRBJ2-7; 9 nucleotides match TRBD1. Sequenced sample: blood, either unsorted or a sorted T cell fraction (not recorded which). This receptor was obtained from a male donor with ankylosing spondylitis or in good health (not recorded which). The DNA of the CDR3 is TGCGCCAGCAGTGAACAGGGGGCCTACAAGCAGTACTTC. Translated, it gives CASSEQGAYKQYF.